This T cell receptor beta chain came from a study of T cell responses to AZD1222 COVID-19 vaccine. Study outcomes and limitations: Just 5 to 7 AZD1222 recipients were seropositive at baseline. Spike-wide coverage was observed for vaccine-associated CD4 TCRs, with dominant responses at 160-218 and 743-854. A mostly white British donor set with more females was recruited, and clonal diversity was possibly underestimated. The study found Spike-specific TCR breadth and depth rose after two AZD1222 doses.

Turning to this clone: Its antigen is unidentified.

Generated by immunoSEQ multiplex PCR, the TCRdb table keeps only in-frame clones and is missing some. This table holds just under 35,000 clones, approximately 86% found once. The sample in question was peripheral blood, obtained on day 0 of AZD1222 vaccination. The clonotype was recovered from an adult in good health.

The CDR3 sequence: CASNDRLGDVETQYF. The CDR3 DNA reads TGTGCCAGTAACGACCGGTTAGGGGATGTTGAGACCCAGTACTTC. V is TRBV19 and J is TRBJ2-5; a weak D match, TRBD1 (5 bases). The CDR3 runs to 15 residues. Trimming removed 7 bases from V and 5 bases from J, with 20 bases in between. The germline CDR1 and CDR2 sequences are LNHDA and SQIVND (reference sequence).